This T cell receptor beta chain was identified in a study of blood T cell repertoires in COVID-19. Sequenced by immunoSEQ multiplex PCR; TCRdb stores in-frame clones only, minus some. The sample records 110,000 or so clones, approximately 90% being singletons. V lost 7 bases, J lost 1 base, and 7 bases lay in between. Looked up from germline, CDR1 is MGHRA and CDR2 is YSYEKL. The CDR3 totals 12 residues. The material sequenced was peripheral blood. This sequence joins TRBV4-1 and TRBJ1-1, with a possible D match to TRBD1 (5 bases). The clonotype originates from a woman between 65 and 79 years old who had recovered from COVID-19. The DNA for the CDR3 is TGCGCCAGCATGGGGCAGAACACTGAAGCTTTCTTT. As protein: CASMGQNTEAFF.